The 11 T cell receptor beta chains in this list originate from one sample, sequenced in a study of identical twins. TCRdb called the 5' RACE reads again in MiXCR, with one record for every CDR3 protein. In the table there are 550,000 to 700,000 distinct CDR3 sequences, 21% of which are singletons. These data also formed part of another study, on T cells expressing NK-cell markers.

The sample taken for sequencing was PBMCs. These receptors were obtained from a woman aged 18-35 years in good health.

The gene calls are TRBV27 and TRBJ2-7; D is perhaps TRBD1 or TRBD2 (7 bases each). Germline V gene data show CDR1 as MNHEY and CDR2 as SMNVEV (reference sequence). CDR3 length: 15 amino acids. V was shortened by 4 bases and J by 4 bases, with 17 bases between the two germline ends. The CDR3 loop reads CASSYGAGGGYEQYF. DNA for the CDR3: TGTGCCAGCAGTTATGGGGCAGGGGGAGGGTACGAGCAGTACTTC.

The gene calls are TRBV6-2 or TRBV6-3 and TRBJ2-5; D is uncertain. CDR3 size: 15 residues. Between the trimmed V and J ends, which lost 9 bases and 2 bases, there was a span of 19 bases. Germline CDR1 is MNHEY and CDR2 is SVGEGT. The CDR3 sequence is CARGPAGGPQETQYF. DNA for the CDR3: TGTGCCAGAGGACCCGCCGGTGGTCCGCAAGAGACCCAGTACTTC.

This clonotype was counted at least ten times. The V gene is TRBV12-3 or TRBV12-4, the J gene TRBJ2-7; a weak D match, TRBD1 (7 bases). Trimming took 6 bases from V and 7 from J, leaving 13 bases between them. CDR3 length: 12 residues. The CDR3: CASRYAGQEQYF. In nucleotides, the CDR3 is TGTGCCAGCAGATATGCGGGACAGGAGCAGTACTTC.

In this sample, this clonotype turned up a few times. The chain carries TRBV6-5 and TRBJ1-2; D remains unclear. Trimming removed 2 bases from V and 5 bases from J, with 9 bases in between. The CDR3 is 13 amino acids. Germline-derived CDR1 and CDR2 are MNHEY and SVGAGI. Here the CDR3 DNA reads TGTGCCAGCAGTTACCAACAGAAATATGGCTACACCTTC. Amino acids: CASSYQQKYGYTF.

This clonotype was counted only a few times. V gene TRBV20-1 combines with J gene TRBJ2-3, with TRBD1 as a possible D gene (7 bases). The V and J ends lost 6 bases and 7 bases respectively, with 17 bases between them. The CDR3 runs 13 residues. Germline CDR1 is DFQATT and CDR2 is SNEGSKA (reference sequence). CDR3 in DNA: TGCAGTGCAACAGGGGACTCACCTAATACGCAGTATTTT. Translated, it gives CSATGDSPNTQYF.

The V and J genes are TRBV7-9 and TRBJ2-4; 8 bases are shared with TRBD1. Germline V CDR1 and CDR2: SEHNR, FQNEAQ (reference sequence). The CDR3 sequence is 16 residues long. The V gene end was trimmed by 3 bases and the J gene end by 10 bases; junction bases not matched to a gene: 14. The DNA for the CDR3 is TGTGCCAGCAGCTTCAGGGGGCTCAGGGACTTTGGGATTCAGTACTTC. Its protein product is CASSFRGLRDFGIQYF.

The CDR3 nucleotides read TGTGCCAGCAGTTTAATAGGGACACCCCTCCACTTT. Its translation: CASSLIGTPLHF. The V call is TRBV12-3 or TRBV12-4, the J call TRBJ1-6; no definite D call. V was shortened by 2 bases and J by 11 bases, with 7 bases between the two germline ends. The CDR3 is made up of 12 amino acids.

V gene TRBV3-1 combines with J gene TRBJ2-5; the match to TRBD2 covers 7 bases. Per germline, CDR1 LGHDT and CDR2 YNNKEL (reference sequence). The CDR3 is 16 residues long. Trimming took 3 bases from V and 0 from J; bases not matched to a gene: 7. The CDR3 spells CASSQAGARYQETQYF. DNA of the CDR3: TGTGCCAGCAGCCAGGCGGGAGCCAGGTACCAAGAGACCCAGTACTTC.

The V gene is TRBV24-1, the J gene TRBJ2-1; D gene ambiguous. The CDR3 length is 13 residues. The germline V gene has CDR1 KGHDR and CDR2 SFDVKD. Trimming stripped 4 bases from V and 9 bases from J, with 12 bases between. CDR3 in amino acids: CATSEGSVAEQFF. The DNA of the CDR3 is TGTGCCACCAGTGAAGGATCTGTAGCTGAGCAGTTCTTC.

There are many counts of this clonotype. The chain employs TRBV6-6 and TRBJ1-2; unclear D gene. Germline V gives CDR1 MNHNY, CDR2 SVGAGI (reference sequence). This CDR3 has 13 amino acids. V dropped 0 bases and J dropped 2 bases, with 4 bases sitting between them. Here the CDR3 reads CASSYSKNYGYTF. For the CDR3, the DNA is TGTGCCAGCAGTTACTCGAAAAACTATGGCTACACCTTC.

This clonotype was counted ten times or more. The V gene is TRBV15, the J gene TRBJ2-7; a possible D gene is TRBD1 (5 bases). The germline V and J ends were trimmed by 8 bases and 2 bases, with 19 bases remaining between them. In germline, CDR1 is LNHNV, CDR2 YYDKDF (reference sequence). The CDR3 spans 15 residues. Here the CDR3 DNA reads TGTGCCACCTCGGGTCAGGGTGCTACTACCTACGAGCAGTACTTC. Residues: CATSGQGATTYEQYF.